This T cell receptor (beta chain) appears in the sequencing data of a study of blood T cell repertoires in COVID-19. Study details: The study drew acute and convalescent COVID-19 samples from the United States, Italy and Spain. Sources were T cells, B-cell-depleted T cells, or PBMCs; the material itself was cDNA or gDNA.

How the authors handled the data: Amplification of reference gene primers was used by the study to estimate nucleated cell counts. Sequencing was performed with immunoSEQ multiplex PCR; in TCRdb, only in-frame clones are kept and a portion is missing. D and trimming come from the DNA, and the V and J calls and clone size come from that table. The data hold 200,000 to 300,000 clones, with about 80% observed a single time. Germline V gene lookup returns CDR1 SGHNT and CDR2 YYREEE (reference sequence). V trimming: 0 bases; J trimming: 6 bases; junction bases outside the gene matches: 3. CDR3 size: 15 residues.

This TCR was sampled from a woman older than 75 with acute or convalescent COVID-19. V is TRBV5-4 and J is TRBJ1-5; 10 nucleotides match TRBD1. The material sequenced was peripheral blood. CDR3 loop: CASSLGQGAGQPQHF. In nucleotides, the CDR3 is TGTGCCAGCAGCTTGGGACAGGGGGCCGGTCAGCCCCAGCATTTT. The variable domain in full, completed from reference TRBV5-4 and TRBJ1-5, reads ETGVTQSPTHLIKTRGQQVTLRCSSQSGHNTVSWYQQALGQGPQFIFQYYREEENGRGNFPPRFSGLQFPNYSSELNVNALELDDSALYLCASSLGQGAGQPQHFGDGTRLSIL.